This T cell receptor beta chain was sequenced during a study of response to subunit inactivated influenza vaccine. In this sample, this clonotype turned up many times. Antigen specificity is unknown. The CDR3 has 17 amino acids. V gave up 5 bases and J gave up 1 base, with 18 bases separating them. Study-wide findings and caveats: Authors suggested each seasonal flu vaccination may recruit only limited numbers of new T cells.

TCRdb recomputed calls from the RT-PCR reads with MiXCR, one row per CDR3 protein. The sample holds approximately 700,000 distinct CDR3 sequences, around 13% seen once. The genes are TRBV12-3 or TRBV12-4 and TRBJ2-4; D may match TRBD1 or TRBD2 (5 bases each). Sequencing was performed on PBMCs from blood, taken 14 to 15 days before vaccination. This TCR was sampled from a man aged 45-65 years who received an inactivated influenza vaccine. The CDR3 region is CASSPSLGVRAKNIQYF. CDR3 DNA sequence: TGTGCCAGCAGTCCCTCCTTGGGGGTACGGGCCAAAAACATTCAGTACTTC.